This TCR beta chain was observed in a study of response to subunit inactivated influenza vaccine. General study findings and limits: Each seasonal flu vaccination may recruit only limited new T cells, authors suggested.

On this clonotype itself: Its antigen is not identified.

J was trimmed by 5 bases and V by 4 bases; bases with no gene match: 3. The CDR3 has 12 residues. Germline V gene data show CDR1 as SGHRS and CDR2 as YFSETQ. TCRdb itself ran the RT-PCR reads through MiXCR, one entry per CDR3 protein. The sample holds roughly 650,000 distinct CDR3 sequences, about 15% seen once. The genes are TRBV5-1 and TRBJ2-7; 7 nucleotides match TRBD1. This clonotype was obtained from a man in his fifties who received an inactivated influenza vaccine. Sequencing was performed on PBMCs from blood, taken about 14 days before vaccination. CDR3 bases: TGCGCCAGCAGCCAGGACAGGCACGAGCAGTACTTC. It encodes CASSQDRHEQYF. Combining the CDR3 with reference TRBV5-1 and TRBJ2-7 gives the whole variable domain KAGVTQTPRYLIKTRGQQVTLSCSPISGHRSVSWYQQTPGQGLQFLFEYFSETQRNKGNFPGRFSGRQFSNSRSEMNVSTLELGDSALYLCASSQDRHEQYFGPGTRLTVT.